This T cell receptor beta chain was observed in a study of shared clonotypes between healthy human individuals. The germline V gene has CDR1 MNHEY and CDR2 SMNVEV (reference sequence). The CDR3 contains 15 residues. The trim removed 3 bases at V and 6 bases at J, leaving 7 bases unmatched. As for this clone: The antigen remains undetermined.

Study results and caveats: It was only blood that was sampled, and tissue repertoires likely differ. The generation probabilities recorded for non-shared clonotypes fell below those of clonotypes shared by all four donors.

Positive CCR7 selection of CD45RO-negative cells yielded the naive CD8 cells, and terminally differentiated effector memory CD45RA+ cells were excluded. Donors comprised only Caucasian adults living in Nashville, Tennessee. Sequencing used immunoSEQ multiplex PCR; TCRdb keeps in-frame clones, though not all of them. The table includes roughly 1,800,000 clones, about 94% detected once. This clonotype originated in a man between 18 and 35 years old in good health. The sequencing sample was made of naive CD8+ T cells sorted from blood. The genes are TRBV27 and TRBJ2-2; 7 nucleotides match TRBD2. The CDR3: CASSFRQGGAGELFF. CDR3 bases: TGTGCCAGCAGTTTTAGGCAGGGAGGGGCCGGGGAGCTGTTTTTT.